This T cell receptor beta chain was recorded in a study of T-cell memory formation after mild COVID-19. General study points: CD4+ contracting clones were found mainly in CM and EM, and CD8+ ones in EMRA. Day 15 to 85 contractors were CD4/CD8 balanced; later expanders leaned CD4+.

5'RACE primed at constant segments yielded TCR alpha and TCR beta cDNA libraries bearing sample barcodes and UMIs. TCRdb used MiXCR to reprocess the 5' RACE reads, holding one entry per CDR3 protein. The table lists around 430,000 distinct CDR3 sequences, approximately 16% of them singletons. A remark on this clonotype: Its antigen is not known.

Germline lookup yields CDR1 SGHTA and CDR2 FQGNSA. The CDR3 has 14 amino acids. V was clipped by 3 bases and J by 3 bases, with 8 bases between them. The chain has TRBV7-2 and TRBJ2-2; D may correspond to TRBD1 or TRBD2 (5 bases each). The sequence was collected from a man aged 18 to 35 who had mild COVID-19 (a few samples of this study predate the infection). Cell type and time point are not known. Sequencing used PBMCs or a T cell subset sorted from them (not recorded which). The DNA for the CDR3 is TGTGCCAGCAGCTTTGGGACCCACACCGGGGAGCTGTTTTTT. Residues: CASSFGTHTGELFF. Complete variable domain (other parts from reference TRBV7-2 and TRBJ2-2): GAGVSQSPSNKVTEKGKDVELRCDPISGHTALYWYRQSLGQGLEFLIYFQGNSAPDKSGLPSDRFSAERTGGSVSTLTIQRTQQEDSAVYLCASSFGTHTGELFFGEGSRLTVL.